These 25 T cell receptor beta chains were all obtained from the same sample, sequenced in a study of tumor-infiltrating lymphocytes in primary liver carcinoma. Starting material of 400 to 600 ng total RNA yielded TCR beta cDNA via a constant-region primer. ARM-PCR, slightly modified, supplied the TCR beta libraries through three nested multiplex PCR rounds. The first two PCR rounds used TRBV1-TRBV30 forward primers with a C-beta reverse primer, nine to ten cycles each. TCRdb reprocessed the multiplex PCR reads with MiXCR, giving one entry per CDR3 protein. The repertoire holds tens of thousands of distinct CDR3 sequences, with 70% to 80% as singletons. The approximately 20-31 mg bulk tissue piece was not sorted before simultaneous RNA and DNA extraction. The specimen was liver tumor tissue from sampling region 2. Subset in this sample: tumor region T2, inferior pole. These receptors originate from a man aged 35 to 55 with primary liver carcinoma and hepatitis B virus infection.

The chain recombines TRBV6-2 or TRBV6-3 with TRBJ2-7, with a weak D call TRBD1 (7 bases). V was pared by 8 bases and J by 3 bases, with 17 bases between. This CDR3 has 14 residues. CDR1 and CDR2 (germline): MNHEY, SVGEGT. For the CDR3, the DNA is TGTGCCAGCGGCGGGGACAGAGGGCTCTACGAGCAGTACTTC. This encodes CASGGDRGLYEQYF.

A word on this clonotype: One junction end disagrees with the germline gene, perhaps due to a read error. The chain couples TRBV11-1 to TRBJ2-5; D ambiguous. Looked up from germline, CDR1 is SGHAT and CDR2 is FQDESV (reference sequence). There are 17 residues in the CDR3. The CDR3 loop is CASSLRSRGGVVETQYF. The DNA for the CDR3 is TGTGCCAGCAGTTTGAGGTCCCGCGGTGGGGTCGTGGAGACCCAATACTTT. Complete variable domain (other parts from reference TRBV11-1 and TRBJ2-5): EAEVAQSPRYKITEKSQAVAFWCDPISGHATLYWYRQILGQGPELLVQFQDESVVDDSQLPKDRFSAERLKGVDSTLKIQPAELGDSAMYLCASSLRSRGGVVETQYFGPGTRLLVL.

On this clonotype: In this CDR3 the conserved last residue, phenylalanine or tryptophan, is missing, so a read error is likely. The gene calls are TRBV5-5 and TRBJ2-2, with TRBD1 as a possible D gene (6 bases). Germline lookup yields CDR1 SGHKS and CDR2 YYEKEE (reference sequence). This CDR3 has 15 residues. The CDR3 loop reads CASSLSGEHTGELFL. The DNA of the CDR3 is TGTGCCAGCAGCTTGTCAGGGGAACACACCGGGGAACTGTTTTTG.

This clonotype has a handful of counts. A read error may be the cause here, since a much bigger clone is one base away. The chain recombines TRBV5-5 with TRBJ2-7, with 7 positions matching TRBD2. Germline values: CDR1 SGHKS, CDR2 YYEKEE (reference sequence). CDR3 size: 15 residues. DNA for the CDR3: TGTACCAGCAGCTTGGTGGGGGGGGGACCTTACGAGCAGTACTTC. Translating it yields CTSSLVGGGPYEQYF.

As regards this clonotype: A much larger clone is a single base away; this may be a read error. The chain recombines TRBV28 with TRBJ1-4; 9 bases are shared with TRBD1. Germline V CDR1 and CDR2: MDHEN, SYDVKM. V trimming: 4 bases; J trimming: 6 bases; junction bases outside the gene matches: 3. This CDR3 is 14 amino acids long. Here the CDR3 reads CASSSDRGDEKLFF. CDR3 nucleotide sequence: TGTGCCAGCAGTTCGGACAGGGGAGATGAAAAACTGTTTTTT.

Concerning this clonotype itself: This CDR3 fails to terminate in the conserved phenylalanine or tryptophan, so it likely reflects a read error. The chain uses TRBV11-2 and TRBJ2-7; TRBD2 agrees at 9 bases. The CDR3 is 18 amino acids. Looked up from germline, CDR1 is SGHAT and CDR2 is FQNNGV. The V and J ends lost 2 bases and 4 bases, in that order; junction bases with no gene match: 15. DNA of the CDR3: TGTGCCAGCAGCTTATCCGCTGGACTAGCGAGAGGGGGATACGAGCAGTACTTA. Protein product: CASSLSAGLARGGYEQYL.

For this clonotype: Since no conserved phenylalanine or tryptophan closes the CDR3, a read error is the likely cause. This chain joins TRBV12-3 or TRBV12-4 and TRBJ1-5; D uncertain. The CDR3 covers 13 residues. In nucleotides, the CDR3 is TGTGCCAGCAGTTTGAGGCCCGCTCAGGCCCAGCATATT. Translated: CASSLRPAQAQHI.

Comment on this clonotype: The missing conserved phenylalanine or tryptophan at the end of this CDR3 makes a read error likely. V and J are TRBV11-2 and TRBJ1-5; no clear D gene. CDR1 is SGHAT, CDR2 FQNNGV, per germline. The CDR3 consists of 14 residues. In nucleotides, the CDR3 is TGTACCAGCAGCCTTGGACGGTTTCCTGAGCCCCAGCATTCT. Protein sequence: CTSSLGRFPEPQHS.

The chain joins TRBV6-5 to TRBJ2-1; 14 bases fit TRBD2. There are 19 residues in the CDR3. From germline, CDR1 is MNHEY and CDR2 SVGAGI. J gave up 3 bases and V 7 bases, and 14 bases lay outside the gene matches. Here the CDR3 DNA reads TGTGCCAGCAACCATGTGGAGACTAGCGGGAGGGCCTTCTACAATGAGCAGTTCTTC. Amino acids: CASNHVETSGRAFYNEQFF.

Turning to this clonotype: Relative to the germline gene, one junction end is altered; a read error may explain this. The chain couples TRBV29-1 to TRBJ2-7, with 7 bases matching TRBD1. This CDR3 has 14 residues. The germline V gene has CDR1 SQVTM and CDR2 ANQGSEA. The CDR3 nucleotides read TGCAGCGTTATAAGAGGGGACAGCCCCTACGAGCAGTATTTC. Translating gives CSVIRGDSPYEQYF.

Comments on this clonotype: A read error may produce the germline difference seen at one junction end. This chain links TRBV5-6 with TRBJ1-1, with TRBD1 as a possible D gene (5 bases). Germline values: CDR1 SGHDT, CDR2 YYEEEE. The CDR3 runs 15 residues. CDR3 residues: CANSGGDGVNTEAFF. CDR3 nucleotide sequence: TGTGCCAACAGCGGAGGGGACGGAGTGAACACTGAAGCTTTCTTT.

This clonotype came up a few times. The chain combines TRBV10-3 with TRBJ2-7; 9 nucleotides match TRBD1. The length of the CDR3 is 19 residues. Germline assignment: CDR1 ENHRY and CDR2 SYGVKD. J gave up 3 bases and V 0 bases, and 15 bases lay outside the gene matches. In DNA, the CDR3 is TGTGCCATCAGTGAGTCCCCCCTCCAGACCGGGACAGGGTACTACGAGCAGTACTTC. Protein product: CAISESPLQTGTGYYEQYF.

The chain couples TRBV11-2 to TRBJ2-5; a weak D match, TRBD1 (5 bases). The V gene lost 11 bases and the J gene lost 7 bases, with 20 bases spanning the gap. CDR1 is SGHAT and CDR2 is FQNNGV in the germline V gene. This CDR3 has 13 amino acids. CDR3: CAGQQVVLGTQYF. CDR3 nucleotide sequence: TGTGCCGGCCAACAGGTCGTCCTGGGGACCCAGTACTTC.

The chain couples TRBV10-3 to TRBJ2-5; D may match TRBD1 or TRBD2 (5 bases each). This CDR3 is built from 14 residues. The germline V gene has CDR1 ENHRY and CDR2 SYGVKD. Trimming shortened V by 5 bases and J by 5 bases, and 15 bases separated the two germline ends. CDR3: CAISNGQGEETQYF. CDR3 DNA: TGTGCCATCAGTAACGGGCAGGGAGAGGAGACCCAGTACTTC.

In the case of this clonotype: One junction end disagrees with the germline gene, perhaps due to a read error. The CDR3 protein is CASRPQEGGNYEQYF. The CDR3 region has the DNA TGTGCCAGCAGGCCACAAGAAGGGGGGAACTACGAACAGTACTTC. The chain employs TRBV12-3 or TRBV12-4 and TRBJ2-7; D assignment may be TRBD1 or TRBD2 (6 bases each). The CDR3 is 15 amino acids.

As concerns this clonotype: One end of the junction fails to match germline, which may point to a read error. The chain uses TRBV29-1 and TRBJ2-1; 10 bases are shared with TRBD2. From germline, CDR1 is SQVTM and CDR2 ANQGSEA. The CDR3 runs to 14 residues. CDR3 amino acids: CSATLAGESDEQFF. The DNA of the CDR3 is TGTAGCGCGACTCTAGCGGGAGAGTCTGATGAGCAGTTCTTC.

This clonotype has only a few counts. The genes are TRBV4-2 and TRBJ2-1, with 9 bases aligning to TRBD2. The germline gives CDR1 LGHNA, CDR2 YNFKEQ. Trimming removed 11 bases from V and 5 bases from J; junction bases left unmatched: 19. CDR3 size: 17 residues. CDR3 bases: TGTGCCGGCGGCCAAGGTCCGGGCGGGAGGGACCACAATGAGCAGTTCTTC. It yields the protein CAGGQGPGGRDHNEQFF.

For this clonotype: At one boundary the junction diverges from the germline segment, which might be a read error. J is TRBJ2-7 and V is TRBV11-2; weak D call: TRBD2 (5 bases). Germline V gene sequence: CDR1 SGHAT, CDR2 FQNNGV. The CDR3 length is 15 residues. DNA for the CDR3: TGTACCAGCAGCTCAACCCGGAGGAGAAGATACGAGCGGTACTTC. Its protein product is CTSSSTRRRRYERYF.

The gene calls are TRBV15 and TRBJ1-4; TRBD1 might be the D (6 bases). Germline CDR1 reads LNHNV; CDR2 reads YYDKDF (reference sequence). The V end was cut by 3 bases, the J end by 5 bases, with 10 bases between. The CDR3 sequence is 14 residues long. In DNA form, the CDR3 reads TGTGCCACCAGCAGTGGACAGCGAAATGAAAAACTGTTTTTT. Translating gives CATSSGQRNEKLFF. Full variable domain (remainder filled in from reference TRBV15 and TRBJ1-4): DAMVIQNPRYQVTQFGKPVTLSCSQTLNHNVMYWYQQKSSQAPKLLFHYYDKDFNNEADTPDNFQSRRPNTSFCFLDIRSPGLGDTAMYLCATSSGQRNEKLFFGSGTQLSVL.

This clonotype was recorded once. Since the CDR3 does not end with the conserved phenylalanine or tryptophan, this likely comes from a read error. The genes are TRBV7-9 and TRBJ1-2; D not resolved. The germline V gene encodes CDR1 SEHNR and CDR2 FQNEAQ (reference sequence). The V end lost 1 base, the J end lost 4 bases, and 10 bases lay between the germline ends. This CDR3 has 14 residues. The CDR3 bases are TGTGCCAGCAGCTTAGAGGACGCCTTCTATGGCTACACCTCC. Translation: CASSLEDAFYGYTS.

This clonotype was seen more than once but under ten times. This rearrangement joins TRBV5-1 to TRBJ2-3; no clear D gene. Trimming cost V 1 base and J 0 bases, with 6 bases left between them. Germline V gives CDR1 SGHRS, CDR2 YFSETQ. The CDR3 loop spans 14 amino acids. The DNA of the CDR3 is TGCGCCAGCAGCTTGTCGGCAAGCACAGATACGCAGTATTTT. Translated, it gives CASSLSASTDTQYF. The whole variable domain, filled in from reference TRBV5-1 and TRBJ2-3, reads KAGVTQTPRYLIKTRGQQVTLSCSPISGHRSVSWYQQTPGQGLQFLFEYFSETQRNKGNFPGRFSGRQFSNSRSEMNVSTLELGDSALYLCASSLSASTDTQYFGPGTRLTVL.

With regard to this clonotype: The germline gene is not matched at one end of the junction; a read error may be the cause. The V and J genes are TRBV12-5 and TRBJ2-1; TRBD2 matches 8 bases. Germline CDR1 LGHNT, CDR2 FRNRAP. This CDR3 is built from 19 residues. The CDR3 protein is CANGLVLGTSAVYYNEQFF. CDR3 nucleotides: TGTGCTAATGGTTTGGTACTCGGGACTAGTGCCGTCTATTACAATGAGCAGTTCTTC.

This clonotype was found a few times. A read error is possible here, since a much larger clone lies one base away. The CDR3 does not close with the conserved phenylalanine or tryptophan, likely indicating a read error. The chain joins TRBV12-3 or TRBV12-4 to TRBJ1-1; 8 nucleotides agree with TRBD1. The V and J ends lost 2 bases and 5 bases, in that order; junction bases with no gene match: 4. CDR3 size: 14 residues. The DNA for the CDR3 is TGTGCCAGCAGTTTACAGGGGGCAGGGACTGAAGCTTTCCTT. It is translated as CASSLQGAGTEAFL.

The chain carries TRBV29-1 and TRBJ2-7; D is perhaps TRBD2 (5 bases). CDR1 SQVTM and CDR2 ANQGSEA come from the germline V gene. V shed 0 bases and J shed 10 bases, with 13 bases lying between them. The CDR3 is 12 amino acids. The CDR3 loop reads CSVEDRGREQYF. CDR3 DNA: TGCAGCGTTGAAGATCGAGGGAGAGAACAGTACTTC.

This chain links TRBV29-1 with TRBJ2-7; the match to TRBD2 covers 9 bases. The CDR3 has 14 residues. V shed 5 bases and J 2 bases; nucleotides not matched to a gene: 7. The V gene's germline CDR1 is SQVTM and CDR2 ANQGSEA. CDR3 in DNA: TGCAGCGTTAGAGTAGCGGGAGTGCCCTACGAGCAGTACTTC. Translation gives CSVRVAGVPYEQYF.